Presented here are 25 T cell receptor beta chains from one specimen sequenced in a study of shared clonotypes between healthy human individuals. Measured with immunoSEQ multiplex PCR; TCRdb has only the in-frame clones, and not every one. The sample contains some 2,000,000 clones, about 94% of which appear only once. CD45RO-negative, CCR7-positively selected cells formed the naive CD8 fraction, excluding terminally differentiated effector memory CD45RA+ cells. The sample comprised naive CD8+ T cells sorted from blood. These receptors were collected from a man younger than 35 in good health.

The chain uses TRBV7-9 and TRBJ2-7; 9 bases are shared with TRBD1. This CDR3 is built from 15 residues. Germline values: CDR1 SEHNR, CDR2 FQNEAQ (reference sequence). Trimming at V came to 5 bases and at J to 7 bases, leaving 12 bases not matched to a gene. CDR3 sequence reads: CASSDGTGLGDEQYF. The CDR3 DNA is TGTGCCAGCAGCGACGGGACAGGGTTGGGTGATGAGCAGTACTTC.

This chain uses TRBV11-2 with TRBJ1-1, with 8 bases that match TRBD1. J gave up 6 bases and V 3 bases, and 0 bases lay outside the gene matches. The germline CDR1 and CDR2 sequences are SGHAT and FQNNGV. The CDR3 runs 12 residues. DNA of the CDR3: TGTGCCAGCAGCTTCAGGGGGCCTGAAGCTTTCTTT. This codes for CASSFRGPEAFF.

This chain uses TRBV5-6 with TRBJ2-5, with D unclear. CDR1 SGHDT and CDR2 YYEEEE come from the germline V gene. This CDR3 has 13 amino acids. V gave up 1 base and J gave up 5 bases, with 9 bases separating them. The DNA for the CDR3 is TGTGCCAGCAGCTTGTGGGATCAGGAGACCCAGTACTTC. It specifies CASSLWDQETQYF.

The chain combines TRBV7-9 with TRBJ1-6; D call uncertain. V lost 1 base to trimming and J lost 8 bases, with 12 bases between them. Per germline, CDR1 SEHNR and CDR2 FQNEAQ (reference sequence). This CDR3 spans 15 amino acids. The CDR3 sequence: CASSLESLEHSPLHF. The CDR3 DNA follows: TGTGCCAGCAGCTTAGAGAGCCTAGAGCATTCACCCCTCCACTTT.

The chain is built from TRBV15 and TRBJ1-1, with D hard to call. The length of the CDR3 is 15 residues. Trimming shortened V by 3 bases and J by 3 bases, and 14 bases separated the two germline ends. Per germline, CDR1 LNHNV and CDR2 YYDKDF (reference sequence). The CDR3 spells CATSSHRQSDTEAFF. CDR3 DNA: TGTGCCACCAGCAGTCATCGACAATCCGACACTGAAGCTTTCTTT. Full variable domain (missing parts from reference TRBV15 and TRBJ1-1): DAMVIQNPRYQVTQFGKPVTLSCSQTLNHNVMYWYQQKSSQAPKLLFHYYDKDFNNEADTPDNFQSRRPNTSFCFLDIRSPGLGDTAMYLCATSSHRQSDTEAFFGQGTRLTVV.

With regard to this clone: The same CDR3 also results from other DNA sequences found in this sample. The rearrangement uses TRBV4-1 and TRBJ2-7; 9 bases line up with TRBD1. This CDR3 spans 15 amino acids. The V gene's germline CDR1 is MGHRA and CDR2 YSYEKL. The V and J ends lost 3 bases and 2 bases, in that order; junction bases with no gene match: 5. As DNA, the CDR3 is TGCGCCAGCAGCCAGGCCGGGACAGGGACCTACGAGCAGTACTTC. Residues: CASSQAGTGTYEQYF.

The rearrangement links TRBV13 to TRBJ2-7, with 9 bases that match TRBD1. V dropped 4 bases and J dropped 3; count of bases not matched to a gene: 7. Per germline, CDR1 PRHDT and CDR2 FYEKMQ (reference sequence). CDR3 length equals 15 residues. CDR3 amino acids: CASSYGTGRDYEQYF. For the CDR3, the DNA is TGTGCCAGCAGCTACGGGACAGGGAGGGACTACGAGCAGTACTTC.

The J gene is TRBJ2-7, the V gene TRBV5-6, with 8 nucleotides matching TRBD1. Losses at the gene ends were 4 bases for V and 4 bases for J; bases not matched to a gene: 10. Germline CDR1 and CDR2: SGHDT and YYEEEE. The CDR3 sequence is 15 residues long. The DNA of the CDR3 is TGTGCCAGCAGCGCCGTCGGACAGGGAATATACGAGCAGTACTTC. Its protein product is CASSAVGQGIYEQYF.

The chain joins TRBV11-2 to TRBJ1-1; no clear D gene. V gave up 4 bases and J gave up 7 bases, with 13 bases separating them. The CDR3 has 13 amino acids. CDR1 SGHAT and CDR2 FQNNGV come from the germline V gene. In DNA, the CDR3 is TGTGCCAGCAGCTCTAGCTTGGATAGTGAAGCTTTCTTT. Protein sequence: CASSSSLDSEAFF. Full variable domain (remainder filled in from reference TRBV11-2 and TRBJ1-1): EAGVAQSPRYKIIEKRQSVAFWCNPISGHATLYWYQQILGQGPKLLIQFQNNGVVDDSQLPKDRFSAERLKGVDSTLKIQPAKLEDSAVYLCASSSSLDSEAFFGQGTRLTVV.

This rearrangement joins TRBV9 to TRBJ2-3; TRBD2 aligns across 9 bases. V shed 5 bases, J shed 0 bases, and the junction held 1 base outside the gene matches. The CDR3 extends over 14 amino acids. Germline-derived CDR1 and CDR2 are SGDLS and YYNGEE. CDR3 DNA sequence: TGTGCCAGCAGGGGGACTAGCAGCACAGATACGCAGTATTTT. Translating gives CASRGTSSTDTQYF.

The V call is TRBV30, the J call TRBJ2-5; possible D gene TRBD1, 5 bases. Germline V CDR1 and CDR2: GTSNPN, SVGIG (reference sequence). There are 12 residues in the CDR3. V was shortened by 5 bases and J by 3 bases, with 10 bases between the two germline ends. The CDR3 DNA follows: TGTGCCTGGGACCAGGGCGAAGAGACCCAGTACTTC. It encodes CAWDQGEETQYF.

About this clone itself: Within the sample, other DNA sequences also encode this same CDR3. The V and J genes are TRBV7-9 and TRBJ2-7; D uncertain. The CDR3 runs 13 residues. V lost 5 bases and J lost 3, with 11 bases in between. Looked up from germline, CDR1 is SEHNR and CDR2 is FQNEAQ (reference sequence). This chain's CDR3 is CASSPGPRYEQYF. The DNA for the CDR3 is TGTGCCAGCAGCCCCGGACCTCGCTACGAGCAGTACTTC.

The chain has TRBV7-9 and TRBJ2-5, with 14 positions matching TRBD2. The length of the CDR3 is 17 residues. CDR1 SEHNR and CDR2 FQNEAQ come from the germline V gene (reference sequence). The junction had 5 bases not matched to a gene; V was cut back by 5 bases and J by 0 bases. Here the CDR3 reads CASSPGLAGEYQETQYF. The CDR3 DNA reads TGTGCCAGCAGCCCGGGACTAGCGGGGGAGTACCAAGAGACCCAGTACTTC.

A word on this clone: Other DNA variants within this sample encode the same CDR3. The chain has TRBV11-2 and TRBJ2-7, with D unresolved. The ends were cut back, 1 base at V and 3 bases at J, with 7 bases in the middle. The V gene's germline CDR1 is SGHAT and CDR2 FQNNGV. The CDR3 is 13 amino acids. The CDR3 loop reads CASSLAGFYEQYF. The CDR3 nucleotides read TGTGCCAGCAGCTTAGCCGGGTTCTACGAGCAGTACTTC.

This clone was picked up one time. The gene calls are TRBV29-1 and TRBJ2-1, with 7 bases that match TRBD1. The trim removed 7 bases at V and 0 bases at J, leaving 6 bases unmatched. CDR1 and CDR2 (germline): SQVTM, ANQGSEA. The CDR3 has 14 amino acids. CDR3 loop: CSAIGGDSYNEQFF. CDR3 DNA sequence: TGCAGCGCTATAGGGGGCGACTCCTACAATGAGCAGTTCTTC.

As regards this clone: The same CDR3 arises from other DNA sequences in this sample as well. This chain joins TRBV7-2 and TRBJ2-2, with D hard to call. CDR1 is SGHTA and CDR2 is FQGNSA in the germline V gene. Trimming stripped 0 bases from V and 0 bases from J, with 2 bases between. The CDR3 is made up of 14 amino acids. CDR3 region: CASSLAANTGELFF. CDR3 nucleotides: TGTGCCAGCAGCTTAGCAGCGAACACCGGGGAGCTGTTTTTT. Using reference TRBV7-2 and TRBJ2-2 for the parts outside the CDR3, the full variable domain is GAGVSQSPSNKVTEKGKDVELRCDPISGHTALYWYRQSLGQGLEFLIYFQGNSAPDKSGLPSDRFSAERTGGSVSTLTIQRTQQEDSAVYLCASSLAANTGELFFGEGSRLTVL.

The V gene is TRBV9, the J gene TRBJ2-7, with D possibly TRBD1 on 6 matching bases. V gave up 4 bases and J gave up 3 bases, with 11 bases separating them. Per germline, CDR1 SGDLS and CDR2 YYNGEE. The CDR3 consists of 13 residues. The CDR3 region has the DNA TGTGCCAGCAGCCAGGGGTCCAGCTACGAGCAGTACTTC. Translating it yields CASSQGSSYEQYF.

This clone is a singleton in its sample. The chain uses TRBV4-1 and TRBJ1-1, with no clear D. Germline-derived CDR1 and CDR2 are MGHRA and YSYEKL. V lost 1 base, J lost 11 bases, and 17 bases lay in between. CDR3 length equals 14 residues. Here the CDR3 reads CASSQAPGAGKAFF. CDR3 DNA sequence: TGCGCCAGCAGCCAAGCACCGGGTGCGGGGAAGGCTTTCTTT.

The V and J genes are TRBV29-1 and TRBJ1-1, with D perhaps TRBD1 (5 bases). With 6 bases removed from V and 5 bases from J, the gap between germline ends came to 16 bases. The CDR3 extends over 13 amino acids. Germline CDR1 is SQVTM and CDR2 is ANQGSEA. Written as DNA, the CDR3 is TGCAGCGTCGGGGGGGTCGGGTGGACTGAAGCTTTCTTT. Amino acids: CSVGGVGWTEAFF.

A note on this clone: Other DNA variants within this sample encode the same CDR3. The chain combines TRBV5-1 with TRBJ1-1; tentatively, D is TRBD1 (6 bases). Germline V gene lookup returns CDR1 SGHRS and CDR2 YFSETQ. Trimming took 0 bases from V and 4 from J, leaving 13 bases between them. The CDR3 sequence is 15 residues long. CDR3 DNA sequence: TGCGCCAGCAGCTTGGCACCAGGGGCGGGCACTGAAGCTTTCTTT. Its translation: CASSLAPGAGTEAFF.

Only one count was recorded for this clone. The gene calls are TRBV5-1 and TRBJ2-5, with TRBD1 matching 8 bases. The germline V gene encodes CDR1 SGHRS and CDR2 YFSETQ. V shed 1 base and J 2 bases; nucleotides not matched to a gene: 19. This CDR3 has 20 residues. The CDR3 bases are TGCGCCAGCAGCTTGTTCGTGTTGGATCGACAGGGGCCGGGTCAAGAGACCCAGTACTTC. Protein: CASSLFVLDRQGPGQETQYF.

The chain recombines TRBV5-6 with TRBJ2-2; unclear D gene. V was shortened by 4 bases and J by 1 base, with 8 bases between the two germline ends. The CDR3 consists of 14 residues. Germline V lookup: CDR1 SGHDT, CDR2 YYEEEE. CDR3 nucleotide sequence: TGTGCCAGCAGCGCAGACGGGAACACCGGGGAGCTGTTTTTT. Protein sequence: CASSADGNTGELFF.

This clone was observed once. The chain has TRBV6-5 and TRBJ1-4; maybe TRBD1 (5 bases). Germline loops: CDR1 MNHEY, CDR2 SVGAGI. V lost 5 bases to trimming and J lost 7 bases, with 11 bases between them. The CDR3 contains 13 residues. The DNA for the CDR3 is TGTGCCAGCAGTCAGGGCGGGCGTGAAAAACTGTTTTTT. Its translation is CASSQGGREKLFF.

CDR3 in DNA: TGCGCCAGCAGCCAGTCTACAGTATCTGGAAACACCATATATTTT. It yields the protein CASSQSTVSGNTIYF. The rearrangement joins TRBV4-1 to TRBJ1-3; no clear D. The CDR3 length is 15 residues. V was shortened by 3 bases and J by 1 base, with 10 bases between the two germline ends. Per germline, CDR1 MGHRA and CDR2 YSYEKL.

Comments on this clone: Other nucleotide sequences from this sample produce the same CDR3. CDR3 amino acids: CASSQGTASGNTIYF. The CDR3 nucleotides read TGCGCCAGCAGCCAAGGCACAGCGTCTGGAAACACCATATATTTT. This chain connects TRBV4-3 to TRBJ1-3; unclear D gene. Germline lookup yields CDR1 LGHNA and CDR2 YSLEER. The CDR3 consists of 15 residues. The V end lost 1 base, the J end lost 1 base, and 8 bases lay between the germline ends.